A selection of T cell receptor beta chains follows, all from one sample in a study of blood T cells in healthy people across ages. TCRdb redid the calling of the 5' RACE reads with MiXCR, one entry per CDR3 protein. This table holds about 620,000 distinct CDR3 sequences, about 51% found once. The sequenced sample consisted of blood. Receptors originate from a woman of 80 years or more in good health. CDR3s include the opening cysteine and the closing phenylalanine or tryptophan. A D gene is named only where the DNA matches it firmly. Size tells how often a clone was seen (once, few, many) or the class of an expanded clone, and some rows leave it out.

>TRBD1|TRBJ2-1|.|TRBV6-1
CASYIQGQGNEQFF
TGTGCCAGCTACATACAGGGACAGGGGAATGAGCAGTTCTTC
>.|TRBJ2-3|.|TRBV20-1
CSANSDRDTQYF
TGCAGTGCTAACTCTGACCGAGATACGCAGTATTTT
>.|TRBJ1-2|many|TRBV5-1
CASSMGGGLDYGYTF
TGCGCCAGCAGCATGGGGGGGGGGCTCGACTATGGCTACACCTTC
>.|TRBJ2-7|.|TRBV2
CASKEAVTYEQYF
TGTGCCAGCAAGGAGGCTGTCACCTACGAGCAGTACTTC
>.|TRBJ2-3|few|TRBV5-6
CASSLDAGRTDTQYF
TGTGCCAGCAGCTTGGATGCGGGGAGGACAGATACGCAGTATTTT
>.|TRBJ2-1|.|TRBV29-1
CSPLTGGEQFF
TGCAGCCCACTGACAGGAGGTGAGCAGTTCTTC
>TRBD2|TRBJ2-3|.|TRBV5-1
CASSSFPGLYKDTQYF
TGCGCCAGCAGCTCTTTCCCGGGACTATACAAAGATACGCAGTATTTT
>TRBD2|TRBJ2-7|.|TRBV7-9
CASSIWTSPHEQYF
TGTGCCAGCAGCATTTGGACTAGCCCGCACGAGCAGTACTTC
>.|TRBJ2-3|.|TRBV28
CASSLDRGPAPYTQYF
TGTGCCAGCAGTCTGGACCGAGGCCCGGCCCCATATACGCAGTATTTT
>TRBD2|TRBJ2-3|many|TRBV12-3/TRBV12-4
CASSLAGGRADTQYF
TGTGCCAGCAGTCTAGCGGGGGGGCGAGCAGATACGCAGTATTTT
>.|TRBJ1-1|few|TRBV5-1
CASRRTGTTPGDTEAFF
TGCGCCAGCAGACGGACGGGAACGACCCCTGGGGACACTGAAGCTTTCTTT
>TRBD1|TRBJ2-2|few|TRBV5-1
CASSLTPGGLWNTGELFF
TGCGCCAGCAGCTTGACCCCAGGGGGTCTTTGGAACACCGGGGAGCTGTTTTTT
>.|TRBJ1-5|.|TRBV10-3
CAISESGQPQHF
TGTGCCATCAGTGAGTCGGGACAACCCCAGCATTTT
>.|TRBJ2-5|.|TRBV10-3
CAIICGGTQYF
TGTGCCATCATTTGTGGCGGGACCCAGTACTTC
>.|TRBJ1-5|.|TRBV27
CASSSSLDSNQPQHF
TGTGCCAGCAGTTCCTCGCTTGATAGCAATCAGCCCCAGCATTTT
>.|TRBJ2-7|.|TRBV29-1
CSVGTGLTYEQYF
TGCAGCGTGGGAACAGGGTTGACCTACGAGCAGTACTTC
>.|TRBJ2-1|many|TRBV7-3
CASSSSFRNEQFF
TGTGCCAGCAGCTCCTCCTTCCGCAATGAGCAGTTCTTC
>.|TRBJ2-1|many|TRBV4-1
CASSQDTSGSFSSYNEQFF
TGCGCCAGCAGCCAAGATACCAGCGGGTCCTTTAGCTCCTACAATGAGCAGTTCTTC
>TRBD2|TRBJ2-1|many|TRBV12-3/TRBV12-4
CASAWREGNEQFF
TGTGCCAGCGCATGGAGGGAGGGGAATGAGCAGTTCTTC
>.|TRBJ2-7|many|TRBV28
CASNGGLAETYEQYF
TGTGCCAGCAACGGGGGGCTAGCGGAGACCTACGAGCAGTACTTC
>TRBD2|TRBJ2-2|few|TRBV7-2
CACSFGLAGGLTNTGELFF
TGTGCCTGCAGCTTTGGACTAGCGGGGGGCCTAACGAACACCGGGGAGCTGTTTTTT
>TRBD1|TRBJ2-3|many|TRBV6-1
CASSTLTGRTDTQYF
TGTGCCAGCAGTACCCTGACAGGGAGAACAGATACGCAGTATTTT
>TRBD2|TRBJ2-3|once|TRBV25-1
CASSELGTSEGDTQYF
TGTGCCAGCAGTGAATTGGGGACTAGCGAAGGAGATACGCAGTATTTT
>.|TRBJ1-1|.|TRBV4-2
CASSQVVTGRNTEAFF
TGTGCCAGCAGCCAAGTTGTGACGGGGAGAAACACTGAAGCTTTCTTT
>.|TRBJ2-4|few|TRBV5-1
CASSLEGFWDIQYF
TGCGCCAGCAGCTTGGAAGGGTTTTGGGACATTCAGTACTTC
>.|TRBJ2-1|.|TRBV14
CASSQDLGGNYNEQFF
TGTGCCAGCAGCCAAGATCTGGGTGGGAACTACAATGAGCAGTTCTTC
>.|TRBJ2-7|.|TRBV20-1
CSATRTGTEQYF
TGCAGTGCCACACGAACAGGGACGGAGCAGTACTTC
>.|TRBJ1-6|once|TRBV4-3
CASSQNLPGSGGDNSPLHF
TGCGCCAGCAGCCAAAACCTTCCAGGGTCTGGGGGCGATAATTCACCCCTCCACTTT
>.|TRBJ2-1|.|TRBV29-1
CSVDFRGRYNEQFF
TGCAGCGTTGATTTCCGGGGAAGATACAATGAGCAGTTCTTC
>.|TRBJ2-5|.|TRBV20-1
CSARDRVHETQYF
TGCAGTGCTAGAGATCGAGTCCACGAGACCCAGTACTTC
>TRBD2|TRBJ2-1|many|TRBV20-1
CSAPSSGHNNEQFF
TGCAGTGCTCCTTCTAGCGGACACAACAATGAGCAGTTCTTC
>TRBD1|TRBJ2-5|few|TRBV27
CASSFGTGVGEQYF
TGTGCCAGCAGTTTTGGGACAGGGGTTGGTGAGCAGTACTTC
>TRBD1|TRBJ1-2|.|TRBV4-1
CASSQAGQGRYGYTF
TGCGCCAGCAGCCAAGCGGGACAGGGGAGGTATGGCTACACCTTC
>.|TRBJ2-3|.|TRBV6-1
CASSDSASGIDTQYF
TGTGCCAGCAGTGACAGCGCCTCGGGGATAGATACGCAGTATTTT
>.|TRBJ1-1|.|TRBV7-2
CASSRRGLDTEAFF
TGTGCCAGCAGCCGCAGGGGTCTGGACACTGAAGCTTTCTTT
>.|TRBJ1-6|.|TRBV7-3
CASSLGEFNSPLHF
TGTGCCAGCAGTCTAGGAGAGTTTAATTCACCCCTCCACTTT
>.|TRBJ2-1|many|TRBV4-2
CASSQGPAVVGSSYNEQFF
TGTGCCAGCAGCCAAGGACCCGCGGTGGTGGGGAGCTCCTACAATGAGCAGTTCTTC
>.|TRBJ1-2|.|TRBV20-1
CSARDHGSYGYTF
TGCAGTGCTAGAGATCATGGGAGCTATGGCTACACCTTC
>.|TRBJ2-1|.|TRBV12-3/TRBV12-4
CASSPPGGRDNEQFF
TGTGCCAGCAGTCCCCCCGGGGGGCGGGACAATGAGCAGTTCTTC
>.|TRBJ1-2|.|TRBV7-9
CASSLVDSVYTF
TGTGCCAGCAGCTTAGTGGACAGCGTTTACACCTTC
>.|TRBJ1-2|.|TRBV29-1
CSVAPTGYGYTF
TGCAGCGTTGCCCCAACCGGCTATGGCTACACCTTC
>.|TRBJ2-5|.|TRBV7-8
CASSMARWGETQYF
TGTGCCAGCAGCATGGCCCGCTGGGGAGAGACCCAGTACTTC
>.|TRBJ1-4|many|TRBV11-3
CASSLQSSSEKLFF
TGTGCCAGCAGTCTACAGTCGTCAAGCGAAAAACTGTTTTTT
>.|TRBJ2-1|many|TRBV18
CASSPSRSNNEQFF
TGTGCCAGCTCACCTTCGAGGAGCAACAATGAGCAGTTCTTC